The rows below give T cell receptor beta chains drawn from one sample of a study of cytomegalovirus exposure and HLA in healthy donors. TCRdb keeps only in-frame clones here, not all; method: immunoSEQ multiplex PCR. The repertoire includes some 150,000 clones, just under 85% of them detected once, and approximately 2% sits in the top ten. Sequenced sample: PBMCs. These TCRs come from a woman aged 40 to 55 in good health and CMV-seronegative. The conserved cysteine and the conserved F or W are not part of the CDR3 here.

ASSLTGLNTEAF	TRBV6-5	TRBJ1-1
ASSEGVAGVRRNEQF	TRBV10-1	TRBJ2-1
ASSLLGVWLGETQY	TRBV11-2	TRBJ2-5
ATRDRVLHEQY	TRBV28	TRBJ2-7
ASSERRGSDEKLF	TRBV19	TRBJ1-4
ASSAGQFSGANVLT	TRBV5-4	TRBJ2-6
ASSVLIGGETDTQY	TRBV9	TRBJ2-3
ASSQGTSGTYEQY	TRBV4-1	.
SGKAGYDYNEQF	TRBV29-1	TRBJ2-1
ASSSSSTGELF	TRBV28	TRBJ2-2
ASSWTGLNYGYT	TRBV9	TRBJ1-2
SVLVGGFGEKLF	TRBV29-1	TRBJ1-4
ATSRDRLAGANEQF	TRBV15	TRBJ2-1
ASSLGLAGFDEQF	TRBV7-6	TRBJ2-1